Below are 20 T cell receptor beta chains sequenced from a single sample in a study of blood T cell repertoires in COVID-19. Generated by immunoSEQ multiplex PCR, the TCRdb table keeps only in-frame clones and is missing some. The table lists 150,000 to 200,000 clones, over 75% of them singletons, with approximately 0.56% in the top ten. The sample consisted of peripheral blood. The receptors shown here come from a man aged 45 to 65 with acute or convalescent COVID-19.

The V and J genes are TRBV6-6 and TRBJ2-1; TRBD1 agrees at 8 bases. Germline V CDR1 and CDR2: MNHNY, SVGAGI (reference sequence). There are 15 residues in the CDR3. Germline trimming cut 2 bases from V and 6 bases from J; bases unmatched to any gene: 6. CDR3 in DNA: TGTGCCAGCAGTTACGTGACAGGGGTTGTCAATGAGCAGTTCTTC. Protein: CASSYVTGVVNEQFF.

The chain has TRBV7-2 and TRBJ1-5; a possible D gene is TRBD1 (5 bases). The CDR3 covers 15 residues. Trimming removed 1 base at V and 5 bases at J, with 12 bases between. Germline values: CDR1 SGHTA, CDR2 FQGNSA. In DNA, the CDR3 is TGTGCCAGCAGCTTAGGAACTACAGGTGATCAGCCCCAGCATTTT. It codes for CASSLGTTGDQPQHF. The full variable domain, completed using reference TRBV7-2 and TRBJ1-5, is GAGVSQSPSNKVTEKGKDVELRCDPISGHTALYWYRQSLGQGLEFLIYFQGNSAPDKSGLPSDRFSAERTGGSVSTLTIQRTQQEDSAVYLCASSLGTTGDQPQHFGDGTRLSIL.

DNA for the CDR3: TGCGCCAGCAGTGAGTTTCCGAGGGTGGAAAAACTGTTTTTT. The encoded protein is CASSEFPRVEKLFF. The chain recombines TRBV10-1 with TRBJ1-4; D gene uncertain. The CDR3 covers 14 residues. Trimming removed 1 base at V and 8 bases at J, with 11 bases between. CDR1 is WNHNN and CDR2 is SYGVQD in the germline V gene (reference sequence).

V usage is TRBV2 and J usage is TRBJ1-6; 7 nucleotides agree with TRBD1. J lost 7 bases, V lost 11 bases, and 8 bases had no gene match. CDR1 and CDR2 (germline): SNHLY, FYNNEI. The CDR3 has 13 amino acids. The CDR3 region has the DNA TGTGCCTACAAGGGACAGACGAATTCACCCCTCCACTTT. Translated: CAYKGQTNSPLHF.

V and J are TRBV19 and TRBJ2-2; 7 bases map to TRBD1. V gave up 4 bases and J gave up 6 bases; unmatched junction bases: 8. CDR1 and CDR2 (germline): LNHDA, SQIVND (reference sequence). The CDR3 contains 15 residues. CDR3 in DNA: TGTGCCAGTAGTAGACGACAGGGATCGGCCGGGGAGCTGTTTTTT. Translation: CASSRRQGSAGELFF.

The chain recombines TRBV2 with TRBJ2-5; 8 bases match TRBD1. Germline trimming cut 5 bases from V and 5 bases from J; bases unmatched to any gene: 19. This CDR3 region has 18 residues. In germline, CDR1 is SNHLY, CDR2 FYNNEI. The CDR3 DNA reads as TGTGCCAGCAGTCCTAGACAGGGGCATAGCGGTACAGGTGAGACCCAGTACTTC. It yields the protein CASSPRQGHSGTGETQYF.

This chain's CDR3 is CASSSYPGTGEAQHF. Written as DNA, the CDR3 is TGTGCCAGCAGTTCTTACCCCGGGACAGGGGAGGCCCAGCATTTT. The chain employs TRBV28 and TRBJ1-5, with TRBD1 matching 10 bases. Per germline, CDR1 MDHEN and CDR2 SYDVKM. The CDR3 has 15 residues. Losses at the gene ends were 4 bases for V and 11 bases for J; bases not matched to a gene: 11.

The rearrangement links TRBV6-1 to TRBJ2-1, with TRBD2 matching over 7 bases. Looked up from germline, CDR1 is MNHNS and CDR2 is SASEGT. V shed 6 bases, J shed 7 bases, and the junction held 6 bases outside the gene matches. The CDR3 sequence is 13 residues long. CDR3 sequence (DNA): TGTGCCAGCAGAAAGCGGGACGGGAATGAGCAGTTCTTC. Translating it yields CASRKRDGNEQFF.

CDR3 region: CAISEIIEERPRDTQYF. Written as DNA, the CDR3 is TGTGCCATCAGTGAGATTATTGAAGAGCGGCCGAGGGATACGCAGTATTTT. The rearrangement joins TRBV10-3 to TRBJ2-3; maybe TRBD2 (5 bases). This CDR3 contains 17 residues. V was shortened by 2 bases and J by 6 bases, with 21 bases between the two germline ends. In germline, CDR1 is ENHRY, CDR2 SYGVKD.

This clone has only one observation. The gene calls are TRBV28 and TRBJ1-4; possible D gene TRBD1, 6 bases. V lost 6 bases, J lost 5 bases, and 10 bases lay in between. The germline CDR1 and CDR2 sequences are MDHEN and SYDVKM. The CDR3 is made up of 13 amino acids. The DNA of the CDR3 is TGTGCCAGCAGGGGGACACCGAATGAAAAACTGTTTTTT. It specifies CASRGTPNEKLFF.

This chain links TRBV7-6 with TRBJ2-1; no clear D gene. Germline assignment: CDR1 SGHVS and CDR2 FNYEAQ. The CDR3 totals 15 residues. Trimming took 4 bases from V and 0 from J, leaving 10 bases between them. This CDR3 reads CASSSRYLSYNEQFF. The CDR3 DNA reads as TGTGCCAGCAGCTCCAGGTACCTCTCCTACAATGAGCAGTTCTTC.

The rearrangement links TRBV9 to TRBJ2-2, with D possibly being TRBD2 (5 bases). The CDR3 contains 16 residues. CDR1 and CDR2 (germline): SGDLS, YYNGEE. Trimming left V 4 bases short and J 6 bases short, with 19 bases between. The chain's CDR3 is CASSPLPTSLAGELFF. Here the CDR3 DNA reads TGTGCCAGCAGCCCTCTTCCCACTAGTCTGGCCGGGGAGCTGTTTTTT.

This chain uses TRBV7-2 with TRBJ2-1; the match to TRBD1 covers 8 bases. CDR1 SGHTA and CDR2 FQGNSA come from the germline V gene. This CDR3 has 15 amino acids. The J segment lost 4 bases and the V segment lost 5 bases, leaving 7 bases of the junction unmatched. The CDR3 protein is CASSPRTGSYNEQFF. The DNA of the CDR3 is TGTGCCAGCAGCCCGAGGACAGGGTCGTACAATGAGCAGTTCTTC.

This chain links TRBV11-3 with TRBJ2-1; 9 bases agree with TRBD1. V lost 2 bases to trimming and J lost 6 bases; unmatched junction nucleotides: 5. The germline gives CDR1 SGHNT, CDR2 YENEEA. The CDR3 is 15 amino acids. The CDR3: CASSLSGQGSNEQFF. In nucleotides, the CDR3 is TGTGCCAGCAGCTTATCGGGACAGGGATCCAATGAGCAGTTCTTC.

CDR3 sequence (DNA): TGTGCCAGTAGTTATGGGACAGGGACTCAATATAGCAATCAGCCCCAGCATTTT. Translated, it gives CASSYGTGTQYSNQPQHF. The chain is built from TRBV19 and TRBJ1-5; 9 nucleotides line up with TRBD1. Per germline, CDR1 LNHDA and CDR2 SQIVND (reference sequence). CDR3 length equals 18 residues. The junction had 11 bases not matched to a gene; V was cut back by 5 bases and J by 0 bases.

This clone came up once. V gene TRBV4-2 combines with J gene TRBJ1-2; D remains ambiguous. The CDR3 runs to 14 residues. Trimming pared 0 bases from V and 4 bases from J, leaving 9 bases between. Per germline, CDR1 LGHNA and CDR2 YNFKEQ. CDR3 protein: CASSQDGSGYGYTF. CDR3 bases: TGTGCCAGCAGCCAAGATGGGAGTGGCTATGGCTACACCTTC.

This clone was observed a handful of times. The chain joins TRBV29-1 to TRBJ2-5, with 9 bases fitting TRBD1. There are 14 residues in the CDR3. V dropped 7 bases and J dropped 4; count of bases not matched to a gene: 10. Germline CDR1 reads SQVTM; CDR2 reads ANQGSEA. The CDR3: CSASRGTGTETQYF. CDR3 in DNA: TGCAGCGCAAGTCGGGGGACAGGGACAGAGACCCAGTACTTC.

The chain recombines TRBV10-3 with TRBJ2-7, with D perhaps TRBD1 (6 bases). The germline CDR1 and CDR2 sequences are ENHRY and SYGVKD. Trimming cost V 3 bases and J 7 bases, with 7 bases left between them. The CDR3 covers 11 residues. CDR3 in DNA: TGTGCCATCAGTGAAGGGGGTGAGCAGTACGTC. It is translated as CAISEGGEQYV.

The chain carries TRBV29-1 and TRBJ2-4; 11 positions match TRBD1. CDR3 length: 14 residues. In germline, CDR1 is SQVTM, CDR2 ANQGSEA. Trimming at V came to 7 bases and at J to 7 bases, leaving 9 bases not matched to a gene. This CDR3 is CSARDRGGENIQYF. The CDR3 nucleotides read TGCAGCGCTCGGGACAGGGGGGGAGAGAACATTCAGTACTTC.

The gene calls are TRBV19 and TRBJ2-5; D is ambiguous. Germline V CDR1 and CDR2: LNHDA, SQIVND (reference sequence). The CDR3 length is 13 residues. Deletions cut 3 bases from V and 4 bases from J, with 9 bases between. CDR3 DNA sequence: TGTGCCAGTAGTATTAACAGTTTAGAGACCCAGTACTTC. This gives the protein CASSINSLETQYF.